Only one count was recorded for the clone carrying this T cell receptor (beta chain). Its antigen is still unknown. The V gene's germline CDR1 is SGHTA and CDR2 FQGTGA. CDR3 length equals 15 residues. J gave up 9 bases and V 6 bases, and 11 bases lay outside the gene matches. Clones were read by immunoSEQ multiplex PCR, and TCRdb kept only the in-frame ones, dropping some. The data contain roughly 12,000 clones, roughly 84% of them singletons. The data originate from a study of blood T cell dynamics during melanoma immunotherapy. Study-level points and caveats: PBMC repertoires of eventual disease-control patients split at W3 into clonality or diversity gains.

As to time point: week 3, after first cycle of checkpoint inhibitor. One draw preceded checkpoint blockade; another followed its first cycle at week 3. Patients with prior systemic cancer treatment, concomitant immunosuppressants, or other active malignancies were excluded. The input for sequencing was blood, taken from a patient treated with checkpoint blockade. This receptor was taken from a human donor with melanoma. The chain is built from TRBV7-3 and TRBJ2-1; 10 positions match TRBD1. CDR3: CASSPGQGLNAEQFF. The CDR3 DNA sequence: TGTGCCAGCAGTCCGGGACAGGGGTTAAACGCTGAGCAGTTCTTC.